Listed here is a single T cell receptor beta chain. This sample was taken from a study of OX40 agonist ivuxolimab in advanced cancers. About the research overall: The group had a mean age of approximately 60 years, ranged from 23 to 79, and was 82.7% male.

Sequenced by immunoSEQ multiplex PCR; TCRdb stores in-frame clones only, minus some. The table shows 65,000 to 85,000 clones, with around four fifths occurring only once. Germline CDR1 and CDR2: LNHDA and SQIVND (reference sequence). With V trimmed by 3 bases and J by 5 bases, 10 bases remained unmatched. The CDR3 length is 17 residues. A history of autoimmune disease or systemic immunosuppression excluded patients. This chain joins TRBV19 and TRBJ1-5; TRBD1 matches 10 bases. This receptor was obtained from an adult with an advanced solid tumor such as melanoma, head and neck, liver or kidney cancer. This material consisted of CD4+ or CD8+ T cells sorted from blood, taken in a trial of the OX40 agonist ivuxolimab. The CDR3 here is CASSMGRTGGQHQPQHF. In nucleotides, the CDR3 is TGTGCCAGTAGTATGGGACGGACAGGGGGGCAGCATCAGCCCCAGCATTTT.